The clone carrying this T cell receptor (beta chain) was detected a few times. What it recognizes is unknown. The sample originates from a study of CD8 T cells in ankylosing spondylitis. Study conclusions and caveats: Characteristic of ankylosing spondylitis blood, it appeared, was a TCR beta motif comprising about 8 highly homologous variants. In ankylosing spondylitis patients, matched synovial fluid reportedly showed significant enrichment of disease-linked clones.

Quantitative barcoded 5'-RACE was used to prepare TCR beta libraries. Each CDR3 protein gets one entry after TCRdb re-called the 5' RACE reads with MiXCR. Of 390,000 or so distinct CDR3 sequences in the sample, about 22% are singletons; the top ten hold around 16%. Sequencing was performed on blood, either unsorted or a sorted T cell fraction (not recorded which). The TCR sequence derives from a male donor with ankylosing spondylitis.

CDR3 bases: TGCGCCAGCAGCTTGCGGGACAGGGGCTCTAGCGGCTACACCTTC. As protein: CASSLRDRGSSGYTF. J is TRBJ1-2 and V is TRBV5-1; 10 positions match TRBD1. Germline CDR1 reads SGHRS; CDR2 reads YFSETQ. The CDR3 extends over 15 amino acids. Trimming removed 1 base from V and 8 bases from J; junction bases left unmatched: 8.